A selection of T cell receptor beta chains follows, all from one sample in a study of blood T cell repertoires in COVID-19. Data came from immunoSEQ multiplex PCR; TCRdb stores just in-frame clones and leaves some out. The sample consists of some 450,000 clones, around 90% of them appearing once. Sequenced input: peripheral blood. The receptors derive from a man aged 18 to 29 with COVID-19, enrolled during active disease. Each CDR3 is given with its conserved first and last residue. The D gene is left open where the match is weak. Rows give clone size only sometimes, using once, few, many, or a class for an expanded clone.

TRBJ1-5 . TRBV13 15 . CASSLGMVGNQPQHF TGTGCCAGCAGCTTAGGGATGGTCGGGAATCAGCCCCAGCATTTT
TRBJ2-1 . TRBV9 15 TRBD2 CASSVSLAANNEQFF TGTGCCAGCAGCGTTTCGCTAGCGGCCAACAATGAGCAGTTCTTC
TRBJ1-4 . TRBV20-1 11 . CSASQNEKLFF TGCAGTGCTTCCCAGAATGAAAAACTGTTTTTT
TRBJ2-7 . TRBV19 14 . CASSMGGAGYEQYF TGTGCCAGTAGTATGGGGGGGGCCGGCTACGAGCAGTACTTC
TRBJ1-2 once TRBV27 15 TRBD1 CASRLTGTGVYGYTF TGTGCCAGCAGACTTACCGGGACAGGGGTTTATGGCTACACCTTC
TRBJ2-7 few TRBV5-4 15 TRBD2 CASSLDTSGNYEQYF TGTGCCAGCAGCTTGGACACTAGCGGAAACTACGAGCAGTACTTC
TRBJ1-5 . TRBV7-2 15 TRBD1 CASSAWTGSNQPQHF TGTGCCAGCAGCGCCTGGACAGGAAGCAATCAGCCCCAGCATTTT
TRBJ2-5 once TRBV5-4 14 . CASSIWVGRETQYF TGTGCCAGCAGCATTTGGGTGGGCCGGGAGACCCAGTACTTC
TRBJ1-5 . TRBV15 14 TRBD1 CATSGRGLNQPQHF TGTGCCACCAGCGGCAGGGGGCTCAATCAGCCCCAGCATTTT
TRBJ2-3 . TRBV4-1 16 TRBD2 CASSSATSLSTDTQYF TGCGCCAGCAGCTCCGCGACTAGCCTTAGCACAGATACGCAGTATTTT
TRBJ2-7 . TRBV15 14 TRBD2 CATSRGGGQDEQYF TGTGCCACCAGCAGAGGCGGGGGGCAGGACGAGCAGTACTTC
TRBJ2-7 . TRBV4-1 15 TRBD2 CASSQDPGLLYEQYF TGCGCCAGCAGCCAAGATCCGGGACTACTCTACGAGCAGTACTTC
TRBJ2-7 . TRBV24-1 16 . CATTRGDSGTTYEQYF TGTGCCACCACCCGAGGGGATAGCGGAACCACCTACGAGCAGTACTTC
TRBJ2-5 . TRBV11-2 15 TRBD1 CASRHAGTGEETQYF TGTGCCAGCAGGCATGCCGGGACAGGGGAAGAGACCCAGTACTTC
TRBJ1-6 . TRBV6-6 15 TRBD1 CASRVPGQGNSPLHF TGTGCCAGCAGGGTTCCGGGACAGGGCAATTCACCCCTCCACTTT
TRBJ2-5 few TRBV9 17 . CASSVEGKGMARETQYF TGTGCCAGCAGCGTAGAAGGGAAGGGGATGGCGCGAGAGACCCAGTACTTC
TRBJ1-2 . TRBV5-8 11 . CASRPQDGYTF TGTGCCAGCAGGCCCCAGGATGGCTACACCTTC
TRBJ1-1 . TRBV5-1 13 . CASRWDTQKEAFF TGCGCCAGCAGATGGGACACCCAAAAGGAAGCTTTCTTT
TRBJ1-4 . TRBV7-9 14 . CASSFRAANEKLFF TGTGCCAGCAGCTTCAGGGCAGCTAATGAAAAACTGTTTTTT
TRBJ2-5 . TRBV4-2 14 . CASSQGTLQETQYF TGTGCCAGCAGCCAAGGGACACTACAAGAGACCCAGTACTTC
TRBJ2-5 . TRBV4-1 21 TRBD2 CASSQTHHTSGGLKTQETQYF TGCGCCAGCAGCCAGACCCACCACACTAGCGGGGGGCTAAAAACACAAGAGACCCAGTACTTC
TRBJ2-7 . TRBV10-2 13 . CASRQGTSYEQYF TGCGCCAGCAGACAGGGCACCTCCTACGAGCAGTACTTC
TRBJ2-3 once TRBV2 14 TRBD2 CASSGSGVVDTQYF TGTGCCAGTAGCGGTAGCGGGGTGGTGGATACGCAGTATTTT
TRBJ2-5 . TRBV24-1 16 TRBD2 CATSDSQAGAGETQYF TGTGCCACCAGTGATTCCCAGGCGGGAGCCGGAGAGACCCAGTACTTC
TRBJ1-2 few TRBV10-3 15 . CAISPAGGRDYGYTF TGTGCCATCAGTCCGGCGGGGGGCAGGGATTATGGCTACACCTTC
TRBJ2-5 . TRBV9 17 . CASSVGVKAGGRETQYF TGTGCCAGCAGCGTAGGTGTAAAGGCTGGTGGGCGAGAGACCCAGTACTTC
TRBJ2-1 . TRBV5-1 17 TRBD2 CASSLRLAGGPGDEQFF TGCGCCAGCAGCCTCCGCCTAGCGGGAGGGCCTGGGGATGAGCAGTTCTTC
TRBJ1-6 . TRBV11-3 14 . CASSFRGGNSPLHF TGTGCCAGCAGCTTTCGGGGTGGAAATTCACCCCTCCACTTT
TRBJ1-5 . TRBV27 14 TRBD1 CASSSNRGDQPQHF TGTGCCAGCAGTTCTAACAGGGGAGATCAGCCCCAGCATTTT
TRBJ2-5 . TRBV5-4 19 TRBD2 CASSYRLAGIPDPQETQYF TGTGCCAGCAGCTACAGACTAGCGGGGATACCCGATCCACAAGAGACCCAGTACTTC
TRBJ2-7 . TRBV10-1 12 . CASSKQGYEQYF TGCGCCAGCAGTAAACAGGGCTACGAGCAGTACTTC
TRBJ2-1 . TRBV9 13 TRBD2 CASSPGTSNEQFF TGTGCCAGCAGCCCCGGGACTAGCAATGAGCAGTTCTTC
TRBJ1-6 . TRBV25-1 15 TRBD1 CASSGWDSPDSPLHF TGTGCCAGCAGTGGGTGGGACAGTCCAGATTCACCCCTCCACTTT
TRBJ1-2 . TRBV30 13 . CAWGGGVVYGYTF TGTGCCTGGGGGGGAGGGGTGGTCTATGGCTACACCTTC
TRBJ1-4 . TRBV5-5 15 TRBD1 CASSPYRGFNEKLFF TGTGCCAGCAGCCCTTACAGGGGGTTTAATGAAAAACTGTTTTTT
TRBJ1-6 once TRBV6-5 14 TRBD1 CASSRTGAQSPLHF TGTGCCAGCAGCCGCACAGGGGCCCAATCACCCCTCCACTTT
TRBJ2-5 . TRBV7-9 17 TRBD2 CASSLILAGAAQETQYF TGTGCCAGCAGCTTAATTCTAGCGGGGGCCGCCCAAGAGACCCAGTACTTC
TRBJ1-4 . TRBV7-9 15 . CASGNGKGLNEKLFF TGTGCCAGCGGCAATGGGAAGGGGCTGAATGAAAAACTGTTTTTT
TRBJ2-1 . TRBV6-5 14 . CATRPTGSYNEQFF TGTGCCACACGGCCCACGGGATCCTACAATGAGCAGTTCTTC
TRBJ2-3 once TRBV19 15 TRBD2 CASSFGLELTDTQYF TGTGCCAGTAGTTTCGGACTAGAGCTGACAGATACGCAGTATTTT
TRBJ1-2 . TRBV11-3 15 . CASSLEPGQNYGYTF TGTGCCAGCAGCTTAGAACCAGGGCAGAACTATGGCTACACCTTC
TRBJ1-3 . TRBV7-7 15 . CASSLAAGPGNTIYF TGTGCTAGCAGCTTAGCGGCAGGGCCAGGAAACACCATATATTTT
TRBJ2-7 . TRBV9 15 . CASSRWGGGSYEQYF TGTGCCAGCAGCCGGTGGGGGGGCGGCTCCTACGAGCAGTACTTC
TRBJ2-7 few TRBV16 15 TRBD2 CASSLSRLAGYEQYF TGTGCCAGCAGCCTCTCCAGACTAGCGGGCTACGAGCAGTACTTC
TRBJ1-3 . TRBV5-4 14 . CASSLDSPGNTIYF TGTGCCAGCAGCTTGGACAGCCCCGGAAACACCATATATTTT
TRBJ1-5 . TRBV19 14 . CASTSQSSNQPQHF TGTGCCAGTACTAGTCAGAGTAGCAATCAGCCCCAGCATTTT
TRBJ1-1 . TRBV7-9 12 . CASSFYNTEAFF TGTGCCAGCAGCTTCTATAACACTGAAGCTTTCTTT
TRBJ2-2 . TRBV2 16 TRBD2 CASSRTGTVAGGELFF TGTGCCAGCAGTCGCACCGGGACTGTAGCGGGAGGGGAGCTGTTTTTT
TRBJ2-5 . TRBV10-3 14 TRBD2 CAISELGLEETQYF TGTGCCATCAGTGAGTTAGGACTAGAAGAGACCCAGTACTTC
TRBJ1-1 . TRBV6-5 15 . CASSSLGQGKAEAFF TGTGCCAGCAGTTCCCTAGGACAAGGGAAGGCTGAAGCTTTCTTT
TRBJ1-6 . TRBV6-6 15 TRBD1 CASSSEDRDNSPLHF TGTGCCAGCAGTTCGGAAGACAGGGACAATTCACCCCTCCACTTT
TRBJ2-7 . TRBV20-1 11 . CSAKLRKEQYF TGCAGTGCTAAACTACGCAAGGAGCAGTACTTC
TRBJ2-1 . TRBV5-4 16 . CASSLAGKTLNNEQFF TGTGCCAGCAGCTTGGCGGGTAAAACACTCAACAATGAGCAGTTCTTC